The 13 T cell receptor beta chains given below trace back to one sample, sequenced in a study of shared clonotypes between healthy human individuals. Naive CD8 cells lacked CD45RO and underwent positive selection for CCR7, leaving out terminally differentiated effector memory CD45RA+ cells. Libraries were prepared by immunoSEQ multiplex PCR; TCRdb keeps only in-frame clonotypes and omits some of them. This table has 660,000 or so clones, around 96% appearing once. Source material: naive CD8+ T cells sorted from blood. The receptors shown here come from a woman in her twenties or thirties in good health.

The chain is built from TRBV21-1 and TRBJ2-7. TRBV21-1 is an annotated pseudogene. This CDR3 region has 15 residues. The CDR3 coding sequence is TGTGCCAGCAGCAAAGAAGAGGGACCAGCCTACGAGCAGTACTTC. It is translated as CASSKEEGPAYEQYF.

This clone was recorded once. This chain's CDR3 is CASSLALASLPYEQYF. CDR3 sequence (DNA): TGTGCCAGCAGTCTAGCCTTAGCGTCCCTTCCCTACGAGCAGTACTTC. The chain couples TRBV27 to TRBJ2-7; D might be TRBD2 (5 bases). The ends were cut back, 5 bases at V and 2 bases at J, with 19 bases in the middle. Germline V gene lookup returns CDR1 MNHEY and CDR2 SMNVEV (reference sequence). The CDR3 covers 16 residues.

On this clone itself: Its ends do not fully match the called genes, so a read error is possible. Here the CDR3 reads CASRGRDRALRTVF. The CDR3 region has the DNA TGTGCCAGCAGGGGCCGCGACAGGGCCCTCCGAACGGTTTTT. The chain has TRBV28 and TRBJ1-4, with TRBD1 matching over 7 bases. Germline loops: CDR1 MDHEN, CDR2 SYDVKM. There are 14 residues in the CDR3.

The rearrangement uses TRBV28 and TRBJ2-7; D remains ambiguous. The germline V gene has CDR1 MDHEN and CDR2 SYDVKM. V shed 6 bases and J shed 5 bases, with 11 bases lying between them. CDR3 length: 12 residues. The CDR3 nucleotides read TGTGCCAGCAGCCCCCCGAGCCACGAGCAGTACTTC. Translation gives CASSPPSHEQYF.

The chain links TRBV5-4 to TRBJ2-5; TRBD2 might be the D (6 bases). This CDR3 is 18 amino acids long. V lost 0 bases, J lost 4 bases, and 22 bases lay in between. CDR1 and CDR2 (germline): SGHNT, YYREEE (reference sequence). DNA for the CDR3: TGTGCCAGCAGCTTGGCTAGGGTCGGAGCCCTGGGGGGAGAGACCCAGTACTTC. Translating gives CASSLARVGALGGETQYF. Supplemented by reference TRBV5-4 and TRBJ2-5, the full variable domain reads ETGVTQSPTHLIKTRGQQVTLRCSSQSGHNTVSWYQQALGQGPQFIFQYYREEENGRGNFPPRFSGLQFPNYSSELNVNALELDDSALYLCASSLARVGALGGETQYFGPGTRLLVL.

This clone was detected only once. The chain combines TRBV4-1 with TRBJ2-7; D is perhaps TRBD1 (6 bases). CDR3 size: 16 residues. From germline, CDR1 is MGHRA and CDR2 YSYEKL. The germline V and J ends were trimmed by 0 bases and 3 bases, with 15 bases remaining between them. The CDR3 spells CASSQEDLGQHYEQYF. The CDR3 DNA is TGCGCCAGCAGCCAAGAAGATCTAGGACAGCACTACGAGCAGTACTTC.

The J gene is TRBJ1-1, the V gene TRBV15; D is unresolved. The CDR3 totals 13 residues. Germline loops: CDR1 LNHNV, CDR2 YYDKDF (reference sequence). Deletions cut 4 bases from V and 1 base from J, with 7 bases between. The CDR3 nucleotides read TGTGCCACCAGCAATGGACCGAACACTGAAGCTTTCTTT. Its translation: CATSNGPNTEAFF.

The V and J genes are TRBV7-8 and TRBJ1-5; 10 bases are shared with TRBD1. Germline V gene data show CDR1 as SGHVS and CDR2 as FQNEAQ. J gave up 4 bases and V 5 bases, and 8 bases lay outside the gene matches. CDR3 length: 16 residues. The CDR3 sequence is CASSPRDRGVNQPQHF. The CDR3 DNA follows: TGTGCCAGCAGCCCAAGGGACAGGGGAGTAAATCAGCCCCAGCATTTT.

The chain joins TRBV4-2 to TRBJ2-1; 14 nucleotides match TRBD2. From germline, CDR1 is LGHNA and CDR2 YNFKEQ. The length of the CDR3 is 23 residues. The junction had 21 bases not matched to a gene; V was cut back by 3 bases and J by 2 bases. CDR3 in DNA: TGTGCCAGCAGCCAGCCCACCATCGAACCGGGACTAGCGGGAGTAAACACCTACAATGAGCAGTTCTTC. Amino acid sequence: CASSQPTIEPGLAGVNTYNEQFF.

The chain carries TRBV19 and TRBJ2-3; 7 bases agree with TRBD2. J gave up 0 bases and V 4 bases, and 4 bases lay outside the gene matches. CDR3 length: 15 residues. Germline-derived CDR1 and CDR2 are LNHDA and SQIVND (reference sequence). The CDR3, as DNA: TGTGCCAGTAGTAAGTGGGAGGGGAGCACAGATACGCAGTATTTT. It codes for CASSKWEGSTDTQYF.

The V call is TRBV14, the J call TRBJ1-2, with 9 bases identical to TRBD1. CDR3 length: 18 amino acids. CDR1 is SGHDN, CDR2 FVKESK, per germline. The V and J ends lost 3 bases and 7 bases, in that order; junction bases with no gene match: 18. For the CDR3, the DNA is TGTGCCAGCAGCCACCCTCCCATGCCGGGACAGGGCCGTCGTGGCTACACCTTC. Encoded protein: CASSHPPMPGQGRRGYTF.

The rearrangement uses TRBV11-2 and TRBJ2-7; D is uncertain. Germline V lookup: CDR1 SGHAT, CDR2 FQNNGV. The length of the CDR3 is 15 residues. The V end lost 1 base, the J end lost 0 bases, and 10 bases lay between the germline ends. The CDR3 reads CASSLVSWSSYEQYF. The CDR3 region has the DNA TGTGCCAGCAGCTTAGTGTCTTGGAGCTCCTACGAGCAGTACTTC.

The CDR3 is CASSPGEGAAWETQYF. As DNA, the CDR3 is TGTGCCAGCAGCCCAGGGGAGGGGGCGGCATGGGAGACCCAGTACTTC. V and J are TRBV11-2 and TRBJ2-5; D is tentatively TRBD1 or TRBD2 (7 bases each). Trimming shortened V by 5 bases and J by 5 bases, and 21 bases separated the two germline ends. CDR1 and CDR2 (germline): SGHAT, FQNNGV. This CDR3 is 16 amino acids long.